This T cell receptor beta chain emerged from a study of T-cell reconstitution after alpha-beta-depleted transplantation in children (dated by TCRdb to 2016 to 2017). As for the study more broadly: Using TCR repertoire profiling, the study quantitatively followed how T-cell immune reconstitution unfolded in children after TCRalphabeta/CD19-depleted allogeneic hematopoietic cell transplantation. What the research found in general, with its limitations: The high TCRbeta diversity at day 60 in some patients was ascribed to recipient T cells and intrathymic progenitors that had survived conditioning. The frequencies of hyperexpanded clones fell over the following months, and after one year, T-cell counts and TCRbeta diversity were mostly attributed to newly produced T cells. Apparently early alphabetaT-cell count recovery about two months after transplant reportedly relied on only several hundred rapidly expanded clones derived from non-depleted graft cells.

This clonotype has at least ten counts. The antigen it recognizes is unknown. No clone much larger than this one lies a single base away; base qualities are absent. Via the germline V gene, CDR1 is ENHRY and CDR2 SYGVKD. V loses 4 bases at its end and J loses 8 bases; junction bases beyond the gene matches: 6. Including cysteine and phenylalanine, the CDR3 has 15 amino acids. Only the CDR3 portion is preserved as DNA: 45 bases, with reading frame beginning at the first base. Library construction relied on PCR. This sample was sequenced with an Illumina HiSeq 2500. Molecular barcoding was employed in the preparation of TCR libraries, with unique molecular identifiers being used to normalize TCRbeta repertoire quantification. TCRdb took the public reads, trimmed them with fastp at Q25, ran MiXCR for clone calling and kept in-frame beta chains. A single entry per CDR3 protein holds the most common genes and DNA from its merged rows. The sample includes about 510,000 distinct CDR3 sequences, with roughly 10% observed a single time. Around 13% of the sample lies in the top ten.

Per the publication, the treatment or condition label means: allogeneic hematopoietic cell transplantation with graft depleted of TCRalphabeta T cells and CD19 B cells. TCRalphabeta/CD19-depleted allogeneic hematopoietic cell grafts were given to the transplant recipients, all of whom were children. This sequence was found in a female patient younger than 10 who had a stem cell transplant for aplastic anemia, so the T cells may come from the graft donor. The sequence joins TRBV10-3 to TRBJ2-1, with 12 middle bases fitting TRBD2. This specimen consisted of PBMCs, mostly from graft donor cells, obtained 180 days after TCRalphabeta/CD19-depleted stem cell transplant. The CDR3 reads as follows: CAISARLAGADEQFF. The DNA reads as follows: TGTGCCATCAGTGCTCGACTAGCGGGAGCCGATGAGCAGTTCTTC.